Below, 28 T cell receptor beta chains from the same sample are listed, as sequenced in a study of T cells in Graves' hyperthyroidism and ophthalmopathy. The TCR beta CDR3 regions underwent amplification using RNA transcripts as the source. TCR CDR3 underwent first-round RT-PCR with the HTBI primer set. A single record per CDR3 protein comes from TCRdb applying MiXCR to the multiplex PCR reads. This table has under 250,000 distinct CDR3 sequences, 17% appearing once. Sequences were obtained from blood. These receptors all stem from a man aged 45-65 years with Graves' hyperthyroidism.

V is TRBV24-1 and J is TRBJ2-1; 10 bases are a match to TRBD2. The V gene end was trimmed by 4 bases and the J gene end by 7 bases; junction bases not matched to a gene: 9. This CDR3 is 16 amino acids long. Germline loops: CDR1 KGHDR, CDR2 SFDVKD. The CDR3 DNA follows: TGTGCCACCAGTGACGCACTAGCGGGACGTTTAAATGAGCAGTTCTTC. Translated, it gives CATSDALAGRLNEQFF.

The table lists this clonotype with many counts. The chain combines TRBV19 with TRBJ2-3, with 10 bases lining up with TRBD1. V lost 9 bases, J lost 3 bases, and 9 bases stayed unmatched. This CDR3 spans 15 amino acids. Looked up from germline, CDR1 is LNHDA and CDR2 is SQIVND (reference sequence). CDR3 sequence: CASTVGTGETDTQYF. DNA for the CDR3: TGTGCCAGCACAGTAGGGACAGGGGAGACAGATACGCAGTATTTT.

This clonotype was counted ten times or more. This chain connects TRBV10-3 to TRBJ2-5; D possibly corresponds to TRBD2 (6 bases). The CDR3 is 13 amino acids. Germline V gene lookup returns CDR1 ENHRY and CDR2 SYGVKD. V was clipped by 7 bases and J by 3 bases, with 12 bases between them. CDR3 region: CAIKPGSKETQYF. CDR3 in DNA: TGTGCCATCAAGCCCGGGAGTAAAGAGACCCAGTACTTC.

The chain couples TRBV20-1 to TRBJ2-7; 13 bases align to TRBD2. The CDR3 extends over 16 amino acids. The J segment lost 6 bases and the V segment lost 6 bases, leaving 14 bases of the junction unmatched. Germline CDR1 is DFQATT and CDR2 is SNEGSKA (reference sequence). The CDR3 here is CSAPRTSGSVRGEQYF. The CDR3 bases are TGCAGTGCCCCTCGGACTAGCGGGAGTGTAAGGGGCGAGCAGTACTTC.

This clonotype was seen a handful of times. This chain uses TRBV10-3 with TRBJ2-7; 11 bases are shared with TRBD2. The CDR3 sequence is 16 residues long. The junction had 8 bases not matched to a gene; V was cut back by 5 bases and J by 2 bases. Germline V CDR1 and CDR2: ENHRY, SYGVKD. The CDR3 spells CAISSQTSGTPYEQYF. CDR3 in DNA: TGTGCCATCAGTTCCCAGACTAGCGGGACCCCCTACGAGCAGTACTTC.

This clonotype was seen many times. The V call is TRBV11-3, the J call TRBJ2-1; TRBD2 matches 12 bases. CDR3 size: 17 residues. V was pared by 5 bases and J by 2 bases, with 7 bases of the junction left unmatched. CDR1 SGHNT and CDR2 YENEEA come from the germline V gene. The CDR3 protein is CASSSGTSGQTYNEQFF. For the CDR3, the DNA is TGTGCCAGCAGCAGCGGGACTAGCGGGCAGACCTACAATGAGCAGTTCTTC.

Turning to this clonotype: Being one base from a much bigger clone, this may be a read error. V and J are TRBV24-1 and TRBJ2-1; D uncertain. V was trimmed by 5 bases and J by 0 bases, leaving 13 bases between them. This CDR3 region has 16 residues. The germline CDR1 and CDR2 sequences are KGHDR and SFDVKD. CDR3 coding DNA: TGTGCCACCAGTGGTTCTCGGCGACGCTCCTACAATGAGCAGTTCTTC. Translating gives CATSGSRRRSYNEQFF.

This clonotype has at least ten counts. The rearrangement joins TRBV11-2 to TRBJ1-1; a weak D match, TRBD1 (6 bases). V shed 3 bases and J shed 6 bases, with 11 bases lying between them. Germline V gene sequence: CDR1 SGHAT, CDR2 FQNNGV. The CDR3 consists of 13 residues. This CDR3 reads CASSFLRGAEAFF. Written as DNA, the CDR3 is TGTGCCAGCAGCTTCCTTAGGGGGGCTGAAGCTTTCTTT.

This clonotype was detected ten times or more. V and J are TRBV9 and TRBJ2-3; TRBD2 matches 14 bases. This CDR3 contains 16 residues. In germline, CDR1 is SGDLS, CDR2 YYNGEE. With 4 bases clipped from V and 4 bases from J, the junction kept 5 bases outside the gene matches. The DNA of the CDR3 is TGTGCCAGCAGCACCGGGACTAGCGGGAGATCAGATACGCAGTATTTT. Its protein product is CASSTGTSGRSDTQYF.

There are many counts of this clonotype. This chain connects TRBV6-1 to TRBJ1-6; D unclear. Germline V gene data show CDR1 as MNHNS and CDR2 as SASEGT. This CDR3 has 12 residues. Trimming removed 6 bases from V and 11 bases from J, with 11 bases in between. The CDR3: CASRDNLAPLHF. The DNA for the CDR3 is TGTGCCAGCAGGGATAACTTGGCACCCCTCCACTTT.

This clonotype has a count of ten or more. This chain uses TRBV15 with TRBJ2-1, with D possibly TRBD2 on 6 matching bases. This CDR3 region has 16 residues. Germline CDR1 LNHNV, CDR2 YYDKDF (reference sequence). Trimming left V 5 bases short and J 4 bases short, with 18 bases between. This CDR3 is CATSSLKASDYNEQFF. The CDR3 DNA is TGTGCCACCAGCTCACTTAAGGCTAGCGATTACAATGAGCAGTTCTTC. Drawing the rest from reference TRBV15 and TRBJ2-1, the complete variable domain is DAMVIQNPRYQVTQFGKPVTLSCSQTLNHNVMYWYQQKSSQAPKLLFHYYDKDFNNEADTPDNFQSRRPNTSFCFLDIRSPGLGDTAMYLCATSSLKASDYNEQFFGPGTRLTVL.

This clonotype has a count of ten or more. The chain employs TRBV5-1 and TRBJ2-3; 9 bases agree with TRBD2. Unmatched junction bases numbered 5, after V lost 3 bases and J lost 3 bases. In germline, CDR1 is SGHRS, CDR2 YFSETQ. This CDR3 has 15 residues. CDR3 sequence reads: CASSYLTSGTDTQYF. In DNA form, the CDR3 reads TGCGCCAGCAGCTACCTGACTAGCGGAACAGATACGCAGTATTTT.

This clonotype turned up a few times. The chain joins TRBV5-5 to TRBJ2-4; 8 bases map to TRBD2. Trimming removed 0 bases from V and 0 bases from J; junction bases left unmatched: 5. The CDR3 has 17 residues. Germline CDR1 reads SGHKS; CDR2 reads YYEKEE (reference sequence). The CDR3 reads CASSLEREGIAKNIQYF. In DNA, the CDR3 is TGTGCCAGCAGCTTGGAACGGGAGGGTATAGCCAAAAACATTCAGTACTTC.

The CDR3 coding sequence is TGCAGTGCTTGGGACAGGGGGGTGCTAGCGGGAGTGTCCTACGAGCAGTACTTC. This sequence encodes CSAWDRGVLAGVSYEQYF. V and J are TRBV20-1 and TRBJ2-7; D perhaps matches TRBD1 (11 bases). The V end lost 5 bases, the J end lost 1 base, and 27 bases lay between the germline ends. Germline assignment: CDR1 DFQATT and CDR2 SNEGSKA (reference sequence). CDR3 length equals 18 residues.

In the case of this clonotype: A junction boundary mismatches the germline segment, possibly from a read error. The chain has TRBV12-3 or TRBV12-4 and TRBJ1-6, with 12 bases matching TRBD1. CDR3 length: 17 amino acids. The CDR3 DNA is TGTGCCAGCAGCTTAGCAGGGACAGGGGGCAGAGATTCACCCCTCCACTTT. It translates to CASSLAGTGGRDSPLHF.

This clonotype was seen repeatedly, ten times or more. The chain combines TRBV12-3 or TRBV12-4 with TRBJ2-1; TRBD2 aligns across 12 bases. The CDR3 length is 15 residues. V dropped 6 bases and J dropped 7; count of bases not matched to a gene: 7. Here the CDR3 DNA reads TGTGCCAGCAGGCCTAGCGGGAGGGCCGGGAATGAGCAGTTCTTC. This gives the protein CASRPSGRAGNEQFF.

This clonotype was detected only a few times. The chain couples TRBV7-8 to TRBJ1-5; 9 bases match TRBD1. The CDR3 covers 22 residues. The V segment lost 2 bases and the J segment 1 base; nucleotides outside the gene matches: 21. Germline CDR1 is SGHVS and CDR2 is FQNEAQ. The CDR3 DNA is TGTGCCAGCAGCTTATCACCCAGGGCCATCGGACAGGGGCTTTTCAGCAATCAGCCCCAGCATTTT. Translated: CASSLSPRAIGQGLFSNQPQHF.

This clonotype was seen many times. The chain joins TRBV24-1 to TRBJ2-1; D remains unclear. Germline CDR1 reads KGHDR; CDR2 reads SFDVKD. V was pared by 5 bases and J by 8 bases, with 9 bases between. There are 12 residues in the CDR3. The CDR3 DNA follows: TGTGCCACCAGTGGTATGCCCGATGAGCAGTTCTTC. It codes for CATSGMPDEQFF.

This clonotype was counted ten times or more. V gene TRBV29-1 combines with J gene TRBJ2-1; tentative D call: TRBD2 (6 bases). From germline, CDR1 is SQVTM and CDR2 ANQGSEA. The CDR3 has 13 residues. The V end lost 6 bases, the J end lost 3 bases, and 12 bases lay between the germline ends. Written as DNA, the CDR3 is TGCAGCGTAGCGGGTCGATACTACAATGAGCAGTTCTTC. Translating gives CSVAGRYYNEQFF.

This chain uses TRBV27 with TRBJ2-2; perhaps D is TRBD1 or TRBD2 (5 bases each). Germline values: CDR1 MNHEY, CDR2 SMNVEV (reference sequence). The CDR3 length is 16 residues. V was pared by 5 bases and J by 1 base, with 14 bases between. The DNA for the CDR3 is TGTGCCAGCAGTCCCGGGACCGCGATGAACACCGGGGAGCTGTTTTTT. Amino acids: CASSPGTAMNTGELFF.

This clonotype occurred many times. The V and J genes are TRBV7-2 and TRBJ2-3, with 10 bases fitting TRBD2. Trimming took 4 bases from V and 1 from J; bases not matched to a gene: 14. Germline V gives CDR1 SGHTA, CDR2 FQGNSA. The CDR3 runs to 19 residues. The CDR3 region has the DNA TGTGCCAGCAGCTCGGAGTCACTAGCGGGGATATGGGGCACAGATACGCAGTATTTT. Residues: CASSSESLAGIWGTDTQYF. Filled out from reference TRBV7-2 and TRBJ2-3, the complete variable domain reads GAGVSQSPSNKVTEKGKDVELRCDPISGHTALYWYRQSLGQGLEFLIYFQGNSAPDKSGLPSDRFSAERTGGSVSTLTIQRTQQEDSAVYLCASSSESLAGIWGTDTQYFGPGTRLTVL.

Ten or more counts support this clonotype. The chain combines TRBV7-9 with TRBJ2-7; the D gene is possibly TRBD1 (6 bases). Germline V gene data show CDR1 as SEHNR and CDR2 as FQNEAQ (reference sequence). This CDR3 region has 14 residues. Trimming took off 4 bases at V and 5 bases at J, with 15 bases between the two ends. The CDR3 DNA follows: TGTGCCAGCAGCTCCAGGGGAAGTCGCGACGAGCAGTACTTC. Translating it yields CASSSRGSRDEQYF.

The sample holds a few counts of this clonotype. The rearrangement links TRBV9 to TRBJ1-2; tentatively, D is TRBD1 (6 bases). V was shortened by 0 bases and J by 3 bases, with 9 bases between the two germline ends. Germline CDR1 is SGDLS and CDR2 is YYNGEE. The CDR3 has 14 amino acids. In DNA, the CDR3 is TGTGCCAGCAGCGTAGGGGGGGCAGACTATGGCTACACCTTC. Translation gives CASSVGGADYGYTF.

The chain's CDR3 is CASSRGSQGNSYNEQFF. CDR3 nucleotide sequence: TGTGCCAGCAGCCGAGGAAGCCAGGGAAACTCCTACAATGAGCAGTTCTTC. The genes are TRBV7-2 and TRBJ2-1; D may be TRBD1 (5 bases). This CDR3 comprises 17 residues. The V and J ends lost 5 bases and 0 bases respectively, with 17 bases between them. Germline V gives CDR1 SGHTA, CDR2 FQGNSA.

This clonotype appeared a few times. A much larger clone is a single base away; this may be a read error. The CDR3 DNA is TGTGCCTGGACTCAGACGGACACTGAAGCTTTCTTT. It is translated as CAWTQTDTEAFF. This rearrangement joins TRBV30 to TRBJ1-1; the D is unclear. V dropped 4 bases and J dropped 3 bases, with 9 bases sitting between them. CDR3 length equals 12 residues. Germline V gives CDR1 GTSNPN, CDR2 SVGIG (reference sequence).

With regard to this clonotype: A much larger clone is a single base away; this may be a read error. V is TRBV2 and J is TRBJ2-1; 10 bases align to TRBD2. Losses at the gene ends were 8 bases for V and 8 bases for J; bases not matched to a gene: 9. Germline V gene data show CDR1 as SNHLY and CDR2 as FYNNEI. This CDR3 spans 14 amino acids. The CDR3 here is CASWGSGGADEQFF. CDR3 in DNA: TGTGCCAGCTGGGGGAGCGGGGGGGCCGATGAGCAGTTCTTC.

This clonotype was seen at least ten times. The V gene is TRBV7-9, the J gene TRBJ2-3, with D unresolved. From germline, CDR1 is SEHNR and CDR2 FQNEAQ (reference sequence). Trimming removed 5 bases at V and 4 bases at J, with 4 bases between. There are 11 residues in the CDR3. The CDR3 DNA is TGTGCCAGCAGCCAGGCAGATACGCAGTATTTT. Residues: CASSQADTQYF.

The chain employs TRBV20-1 and TRBJ2-7, with 11 bases lining up with TRBD2. The CDR3 totals 15 residues. Germline V lookup: CDR1 DFQATT, CDR2 SNEGSKA (reference sequence). V was clipped by 4 bases and J by 2 bases; unmatched bases: 7. DNA of the CDR3: TGCAGTGCTACCCGACCGACTAGCGGGGCCTACGAGCAGTACTTC. Protein sequence: CSATRPTSGAYEQYF.